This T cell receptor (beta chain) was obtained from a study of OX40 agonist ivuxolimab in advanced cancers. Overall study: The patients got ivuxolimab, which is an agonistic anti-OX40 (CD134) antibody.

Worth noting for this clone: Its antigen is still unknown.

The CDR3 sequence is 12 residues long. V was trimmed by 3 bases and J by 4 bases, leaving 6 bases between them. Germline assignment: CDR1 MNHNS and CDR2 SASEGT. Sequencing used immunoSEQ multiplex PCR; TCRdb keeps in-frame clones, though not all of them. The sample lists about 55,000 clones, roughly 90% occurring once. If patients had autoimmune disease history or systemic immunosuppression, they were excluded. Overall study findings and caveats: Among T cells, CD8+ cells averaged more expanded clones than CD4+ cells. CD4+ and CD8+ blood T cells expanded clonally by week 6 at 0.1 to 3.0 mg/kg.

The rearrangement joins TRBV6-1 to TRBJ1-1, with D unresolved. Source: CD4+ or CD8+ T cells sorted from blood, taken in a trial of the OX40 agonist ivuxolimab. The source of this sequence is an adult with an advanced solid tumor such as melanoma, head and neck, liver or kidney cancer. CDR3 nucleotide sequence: TGTGCCAGCAGTGAGTTGGGCACTGAAGCTTTCTTT. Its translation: CASSELGTEAFF.